These T cell receptor beta chains were read from a single sample in a study of cytomegalovirus exposure and HLA in healthy donors. Repertoires were generated with immunoSEQ multiplex PCR, while TCRdb's copy carries only in-frame clones and drops some. This repertoire shows fewer than 250,000 clones, approximately 80% found once; its top ten account for less than 4.5%. Sample: PBMCs. These receptors all come from a male donor in good health and CMV-seronegative. Both conserved end residues are part of each CDR3. Fields, in order: CDR3 protein, CDR3 DNA, clone size, J gene, V gene, D gene. A D gene is named only where the DNA matches it firmly. Where a row states a size, it is once, few, many or the class of an expanded clone; other rows omit it.

CASSLAGQVAGVEQFF | TGTGCCAGCAGCTTGGCCGGGCAGGTAGCGGGAGTTGAGCAGTTCTTC | - | TRBJ2-1 | TRBV5-6 | TRBD2
CAIHTVGGQGTDTQYF | TGTGCCATCCACACGGTGGGGGGACAGGGCACAGATACGCAGTATTTT | - | TRBJ2-3 | TRBV10-3 | TRBD1
CASSVGRDRPNTGELFF | TGTGCCAGCAGCGTAGGTAGGGACAGACCGAACACCGGGGAGCTGTTTTTT | - | TRBJ2-2 | TRBV9 | TRBD1
CASGTGDQPQHF | TGTGCCAGTGGAACAGGGGACCAGCCCCAGCATTTT | - | TRBJ1-5 | TRBV19 | TRBD1
CASRDTVNQPQHF | TGCGCCAGTCGGGACACCGTCAATCAGCCCCAGCATTTT | - | TRBJ1-5 | TRBV5-1 | -
CASSPVGVGGELFF | TGTGCCAGCTCACCGGTAGGGGTCGGCGGGGAGCTGTTTTTT | - | TRBJ2-2 | TRBV18 | -
CASSLEGGGQTDTQYF | TGTGCCAGCAGCTTAGAGGGGGGAGGGCAGACAGATACGCAGTATTTT | - | TRBJ2-3 | TRBV11-2 | TRBD2
CASSHRDRGNSPLHF | TGCGCCAGCAGTCACCGGGACAGGGGCAATTCACCCCTCCACTTT | - | TRBJ1-6 | TRBV23-1 | TRBD1
CASGTSAGADTQYF | TGTGCCAGCGGGACTTCAGCGGGAGCAGATACGCAGTATTTT | - | TRBJ2-3 | TRBV6-5 | TRBD2
CASSLQGASYEQYF | TGTGCCAGCAGCTTACAGGGGGCGAGTTACGAGCAGTACTTC | - | TRBJ2-7 | TRBV5-6 | TRBD1
CASSPAPGLAPSRETQYF | TGCGCCAGCAGCCCCGCACCGGGACTAGCCCCGAGTAGAGAGACCCAGTACTTC | - | TRBJ2-5 | TRBV5-1 | TRBD2
CASSPLHNPEVYGYTF | TGTGCCAGCTCACCTTTACATAACCCGGAGGTTTATGGCTACACCTTC | - | TRBJ1-2 | TRBV18 | -
CASRQAPNEQYF | TGTGCCAGCAGGCAGGCTCCCAACGAGCAGTACTTC | - | TRBJ2-7 | TRBV6-1 | -
CASRGRDRSYEQYF | TGTGCCAGCAGAGGGCGGGACAGGTCCTACGAGCAGTACTTC | - | TRBJ2-7 | TRBV25-1 | TRBD1
CASSENRGPGELFF | TGTGCCAGCAGTGAGAACAGGGGCCCCGGGGAGCTGTTTTTT | - | TRBJ2-2 | TRBV6-1 | TRBD1
CASSLIRNTEAFF | TGTGCCAGCAGTTTAATCCGGAACACTGAAGCTTTCTTT | - | TRBJ1-1 | TRBV27 | -
CASSKTRGVDEQFF | TGTGCCAGCAGCAAGACCCGGGGTGTCGATGAGCAGTTCTTC | - | TRBJ2-1 | TRBV11-2 | -
CASSLGLAGGGYAQFF | TGCGCCAGCAGCTTGGGACTAGCGGGAGGTGGATATGCGCAGTTCTTC | - | TRBJ2-1 | TRBV5-1 | TRBD2
CASSLGQGNTEAFF | TGCGCCAGCAGCCTGGGACAGGGGAACACTGAAGCTTTCTTT | few | TRBJ1-1 | TRBV4-1 | TRBD1
CAWGTGGSMYEQYF | TGTGCCTGGGGCACAGGGGGCTCGATGTACGAGCAGTACTTC | few | TRBJ2-7 | TRBV30 | TRBD1
CATQTGTGLHEQFF | TGTGCCACCCAAACCGGGACAGGCCTCCATGAGCAGTTCTTC | - | TRBJ2-1 | TRBV27 | TRBD1
CASSYSRDRAYNEQFF | TGTGCCAGCAGTTACTCGAGGGACAGGGCCTACAATGAGCAGTTCTTC | once | TRBJ2-1 | TRBV6-6 | TRBD1
CASSLVASEPTDTQYF | TGCGCCAGCAGCTTGGTGGCTAGCGAGCCCACAGATACGCAGTATTTT | once | TRBJ2-3 | TRBV5-1 | -
CASSLLGRSEQYF | TGTGCCAGCAGTTTACTAGGGAGGAGCGAGCAGTACTTC | - | TRBJ2-7 | TRBV27 | -
CASSLAPDRGHDEQYF | TGCGCCAGCAGCTTGGCCCCCGACAGGGGGCACGACGAGCAGTACTTC | - | TRBJ2-7 | TRBV5-1 | TRBD1
CASSEGLAPYEQYF | TGTGCCAGCAGTGAAGGCCTAGCTCCATACGAGCAGTACTTC | - | TRBJ2-7 | TRBV6-1 | -
CASSFFVEVNQPQHF | TGCGCCAGCAGCTTCTTCGTCGAGGTTAATCAGCCCCAGCATTTT | few | TRBJ1-5 | TRBV5-1 | -
CASISTGGKSPLHF | TGTGCCAGCATCTCGACAGGGGGCAAATCACCCCTCCACTTT | - | TRBJ1-6 | TRBV25-1 | TRBD1
CASSLRPTVEGEQYF | TGCGCCAGCAGCTTGAGACCGACAGTGGAAGGCGAGCAGTACTTC | - | TRBJ2-7 | TRBV5-1 | -
CSVRVGQGEETQYF | TGCAGCGTGAGGGTCGGACAGGGGGAAGAGACCCAGTACTTC | - | TRBJ2-5 | TRBV29-1 | TRBD1
CASSFRDIQAYGYTF | TGTGCCAGCAGCTTCCGGGACATCCAGGCGTATGGCTACACCTTC | - | TRBJ1-2 | TRBV9 | -
CASSLGPTGSSYEQYF | TGTGCCAGCAGCCTGGGCCCGACTGGTAGCTCCTACGAGCAGTACTTC | - | TRBJ2-7 | TRBV5-6 | -
CASSFGGLGQPQHF | TGCGCCAGCAGCTTCGGGGGGCTAGGTCAGCCCCAGCATTTT | - | TRBJ1-5 | TRBV5-1 | -
CASSATRSPLGNTIYF | TGTGCCAGCAGCGCTACACGGAGCCCGCTAGGAAACACCATATATTTT | - | TRBJ1-3 | TRBV7-9 | -
CASSLGPRHFSNQPQHF | TGTGCCAGCAGTTTGGGGCCCCGACACTTTAGCAATCAGCCCCAGCATTTT | - | TRBJ1-5 | TRBV28 | -
CASSPTGTSGRESYEQYF | TGTGCCAGCAGCCCCACCGGGACTAGCGGGAGAGAATCCTACGAGCAGTACTTC | - | TRBJ2-7 | TRBV7-2 | TRBD2
CASSVEVGDSYEQYF | TGTGCCAGCAGCGTAGAAGTGGGAGACTCCTACGAGCAGTACTTC | - | TRBJ2-7 | TRBV9 | -
CASSPSSGLAGGDEQYF | TGTGCCAGCAGCCCAAGCTCGGGACTAGCGGGAGGTGACGAGCAGTACTTC | few | TRBJ2-7 | TRBV4-2 | TRBD2
CASSYLGGSNTGELFF | TGTGCCAGCAGTTACCTGGGAGGGTCGAACACCGGGGAGCTGTTTTTT | - | TRBJ2-2 | TRBV6-7 | TRBD2
CASTVQGADTQYF | TGTGCCAGCACTGTTCAGGGGGCAGATACGCAGTATTTT | - | TRBJ2-3 | TRBV18 | TRBD1
CASRPGQTTGELFF | TGTGCCAGCAGACCCGGACAGACCACCGGGGAGCTGTTTTTT | - | TRBJ2-2 | TRBV7-6 | -
CASSTGGVEAFF | TGTGCCAGCAGTACAGGGGGCGTTGAAGCTTTCTTT | - | TRBJ1-1 | TRBV5-5 | TRBD1
CASSLQGSGANVLTF | TGTGCCAGCAGTTTACAGGGCTCTGGGGCCAACGTCCTGACTTTC | - | TRBJ2-6 | TRBV6-1 | -
CASSPPGLAFYEQYF | TGTGCCAGCTCACCACCGGGACTAGCGTTCTACGAGCAGTACTTC | - | TRBJ2-7 | TRBV18 | TRBD2
CASSAERWAEAFF | TGTGCCAGCAGTGCCGAGCGTTGGGCTGAAGCTTTCTTT | once | TRBJ1-1 | TRBV6-1 | -
CASSLQGPFYEQYF | TGTGCCAGCTCATTACAGGGGCCTTTCTACGAGCAGTACTTC | - | TRBJ2-7 | TRBV18 | TRBD1
CASSLTGDQPQHF | TGTGCCAGTAGTCTCACAGGGGACCAGCCCCAGCATTTT | few | TRBJ1-5 | TRBV19 | TRBD1
CASSIVTGLNTEAFF | TGTGCCAGTAGTATAGTGACAGGGTTGAACACTGAAGCTTTCTTT | once | TRBJ1-1 | TRBV19 | TRBD1
CASRTRPYEQYF | TGTGCCAGCCGGACTAGGCCCTACGAGCAGTACTTC | - | TRBJ2-7 | TRBV28 | TRBD2
CASGGSGRAGNEQFF | TGTGCCAGCGGGGGTAGCGGGAGGGCCGGAAATGAGCAGTTCTTC | few | TRBJ2-1 | TRBV6-1 | TRBD2